The TCR beta chain under discussion was sequenced for a study of control samples from healthy donors and cancer patients. The assay was immunoSEQ multiplex PCR, and TCRdb's table has in-frame clones only and misses some. The table has 150,000 to 200,000 clones, 91% seen once. Trimming removed 6 bases at V and 5 bases at J, with 17 bases between. Per germline, CDR1 SGHRS and CDR2 YFSETQ. CDR3 size: 14 residues. The rearrangement joins TRBV5-1 to TRBJ1-1; D possibly corresponds to TRBD1 (5 bases). Sequenced: blood. This clonotype originated in a woman in her thirties or forties in good health. In DNA form, the CDR3 reads TGCGCCAGCACCCTGACGATGGGGGGAACTGAAGCTTTCTTT. Its protein is CASTLTMGGTEAFF.